This TCR beta chain was sequenced during a study of lymphopenia after photon versus proton radiotherapy. The table came from immunoSEQ multiplex PCR; TCRdb's copy has only in-frame clones and leaves some out. The top ten hold 2.9% of the sample, which has about 68,000 clones, roughly 88% seen once. General study results and limits: A bigger post-nadir fall in TCR diversity correlated inversely with survival time in deceased patients. After lymphocyte nadir, photon-treated repertoires showed oligoclonal expansion, especially CD8+ Temra. Photon-treated patients lost naive T cells and TCR diversity; proton-treated stayed stable.

On this clone itself: The target antigen is unknown.

This specimen consisted of peripheral blood, obtained from a patient treated with photon-based radiotherapy. This TCR came from a woman aged 70-85 years with pancreatic cancer.

The CDR3 loop reads CASSRDRGWTEAFF. As DNA, the CDR3 is TGTGCCAGCAGCCGGGACAGGGGGTGGACTGAAGCTTTCTTT. The chain employs TRBV9 and TRBJ1-1, with TRBD1 identical over 11 bases. The CDR3 extends over 14 amino acids. CDR1 is SGDLS and CDR2 is YYNGEE in the germline V gene. Trimming cost V 4 bases and J 5 bases; bases outside gene matches: 4.